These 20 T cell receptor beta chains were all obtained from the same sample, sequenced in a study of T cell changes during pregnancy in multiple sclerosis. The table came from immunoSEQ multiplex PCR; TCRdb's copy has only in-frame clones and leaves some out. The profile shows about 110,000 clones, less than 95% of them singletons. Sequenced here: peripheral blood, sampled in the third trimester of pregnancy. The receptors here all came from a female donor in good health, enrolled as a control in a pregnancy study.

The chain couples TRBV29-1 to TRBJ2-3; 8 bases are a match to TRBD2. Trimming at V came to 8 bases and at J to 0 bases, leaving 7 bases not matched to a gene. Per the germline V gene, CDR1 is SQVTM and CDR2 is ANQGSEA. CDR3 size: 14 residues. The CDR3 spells CSPRGDLSTDTQYF. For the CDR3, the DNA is TGCAGCCCGCGGGGGGACCTTAGCACAGATACGCAGTATTTT.

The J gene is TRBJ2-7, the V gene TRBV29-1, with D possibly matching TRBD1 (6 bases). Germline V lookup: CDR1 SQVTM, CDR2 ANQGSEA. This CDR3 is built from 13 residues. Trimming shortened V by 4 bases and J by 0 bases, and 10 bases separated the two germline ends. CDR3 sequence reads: CSVVQGDSYEQYF. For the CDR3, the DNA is TGCAGCGTTGTACAGGGAGACTCCTACGAGCAGTACTTC.

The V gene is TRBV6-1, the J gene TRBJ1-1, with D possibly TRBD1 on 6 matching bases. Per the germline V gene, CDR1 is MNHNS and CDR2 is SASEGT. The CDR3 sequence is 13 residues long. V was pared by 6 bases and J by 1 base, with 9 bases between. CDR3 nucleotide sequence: TGTGCCAGCAGCAGGACAGAGAACACTGAAGCTTTCTTT. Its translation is CASSRTENTEAFF.

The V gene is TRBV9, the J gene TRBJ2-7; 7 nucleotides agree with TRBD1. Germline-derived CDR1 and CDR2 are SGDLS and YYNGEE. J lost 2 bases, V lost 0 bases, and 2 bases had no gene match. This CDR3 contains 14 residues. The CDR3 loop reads CASSVGGTAYEQYF. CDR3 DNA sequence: TGTGCCAGCAGCGTAGGGGGGACAGCCTACGAGCAGTACTTC.

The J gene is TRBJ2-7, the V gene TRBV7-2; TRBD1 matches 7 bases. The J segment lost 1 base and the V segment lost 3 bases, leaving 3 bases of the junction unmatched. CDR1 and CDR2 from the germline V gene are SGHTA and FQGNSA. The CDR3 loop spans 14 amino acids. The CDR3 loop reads CASSFGQESYEQYF. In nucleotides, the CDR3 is TGTGCCAGCAGCTTTGGACAGGAATCCTACGAGCAGTACTTC.

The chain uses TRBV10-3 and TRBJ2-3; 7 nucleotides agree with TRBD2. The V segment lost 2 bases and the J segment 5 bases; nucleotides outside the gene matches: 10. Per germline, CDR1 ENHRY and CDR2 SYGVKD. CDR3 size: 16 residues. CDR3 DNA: TGTGCCATCAGTGAGGAGCGGAGCGGGGCGATAGATACGCAGTATTTT. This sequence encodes CAISEERSGAIDTQYF.

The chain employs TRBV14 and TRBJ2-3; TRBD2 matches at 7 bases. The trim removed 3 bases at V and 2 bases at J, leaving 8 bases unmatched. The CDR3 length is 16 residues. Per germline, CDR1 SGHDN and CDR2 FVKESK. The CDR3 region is CASSQSERGVTDTQYF. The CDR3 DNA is TGTGCCAGCAGCCAGTCCGAGCGGGGAGTCACAGATACGCAGTATTTT.

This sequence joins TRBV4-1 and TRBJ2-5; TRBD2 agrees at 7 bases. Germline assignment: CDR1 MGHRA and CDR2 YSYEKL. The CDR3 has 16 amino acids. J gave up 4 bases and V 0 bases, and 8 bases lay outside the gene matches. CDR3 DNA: TGCGCCAGCAGCCAAGATGGGCGGGGGTATCTAGAGACCCAGTACTTC. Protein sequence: CASSQDGRGYLETQYF.

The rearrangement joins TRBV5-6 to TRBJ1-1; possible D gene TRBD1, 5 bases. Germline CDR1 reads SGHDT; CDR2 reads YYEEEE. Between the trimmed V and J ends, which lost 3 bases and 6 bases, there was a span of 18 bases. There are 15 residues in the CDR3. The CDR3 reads CASSSHPRDIAEAFF. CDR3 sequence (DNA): TGTGCCAGCAGCTCGCACCCCAGGGATATCGCTGAAGCTTTCTTT.

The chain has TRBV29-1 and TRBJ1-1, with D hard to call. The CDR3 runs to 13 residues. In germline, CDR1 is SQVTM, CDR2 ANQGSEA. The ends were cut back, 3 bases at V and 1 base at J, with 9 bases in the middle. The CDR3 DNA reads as TGCAGCGTTGATGGAGGTAGGAACACTGAAGCTTTCTTT. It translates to CSVDGGRNTEAFF.

CDR3 bases: TGTGCCAGCAGTGAGGGAGGTTCGGACACTGAAGCTTTCTTT. As protein: CASSEGGSDTEAFF. The V call is TRBV6-1, the J call TRBJ1-1, with D uncertain. Germline V lookup: CDR1 MNHNS, CDR2 SASEGT. This CDR3 has 14 amino acids. V was shortened by 3 bases and J by 3 bases, with 11 bases between the two germline ends.

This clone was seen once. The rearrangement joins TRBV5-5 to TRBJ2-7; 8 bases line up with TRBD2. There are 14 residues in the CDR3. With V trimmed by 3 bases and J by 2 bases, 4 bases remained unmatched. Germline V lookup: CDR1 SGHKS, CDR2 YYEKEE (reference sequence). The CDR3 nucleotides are TGTGCCAGCAGCTGGAGCGGGGGCGCCTACGAGCAGTACTTC. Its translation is CASSWSGGAYEQYF.

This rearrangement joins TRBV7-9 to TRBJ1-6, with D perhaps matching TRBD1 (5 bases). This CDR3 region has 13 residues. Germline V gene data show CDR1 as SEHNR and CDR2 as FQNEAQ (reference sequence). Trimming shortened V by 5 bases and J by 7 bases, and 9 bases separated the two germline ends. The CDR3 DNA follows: TGTGCCAGCAGCCTCGGGGGAAATTCACCCCTCCACTTT. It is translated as CASSLGGNSPLHF.

The CDR3 reads CASNPQGITDTQYF. The CDR3, as DNA: TGTGCCAGCAATCCACAGGGGATTACCGATACGCAGTATTTT. The chain combines TRBV6-5 with TRBJ2-3; TRBD1 matches 7 bases. This CDR3 has 14 residues. J lost 6 bases, V lost 7 bases, and 10 bases had no gene match. Germline assignment: CDR1 MNHEY and CDR2 SVGAGI.

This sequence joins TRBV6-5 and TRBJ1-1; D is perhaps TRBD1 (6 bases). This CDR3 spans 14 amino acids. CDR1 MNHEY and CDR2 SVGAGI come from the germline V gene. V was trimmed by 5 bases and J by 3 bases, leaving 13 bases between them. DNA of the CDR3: TGTGCCAGCAGTACGCAGCGGACAGACACTGAAGCTTTCTTT. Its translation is CASSTQRTDTEAFF.

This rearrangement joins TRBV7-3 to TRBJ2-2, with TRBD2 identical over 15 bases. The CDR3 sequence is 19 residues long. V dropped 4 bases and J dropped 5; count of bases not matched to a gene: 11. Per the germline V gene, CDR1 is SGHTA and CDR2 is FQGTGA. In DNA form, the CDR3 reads TGTGCCAGCAGCTCCCCCCCGGGACTAGCGGGGGGTCGGACCGGGGAGCTGTTTTTT. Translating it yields CASSSPPGLAGGRTGELFF.

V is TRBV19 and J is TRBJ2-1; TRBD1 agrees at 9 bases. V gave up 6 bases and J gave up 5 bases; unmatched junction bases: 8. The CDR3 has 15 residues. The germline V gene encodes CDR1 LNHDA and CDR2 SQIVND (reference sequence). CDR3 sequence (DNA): TGTGCCAGTAGCGAAACAGGGGGCGCCCACAATGAGCAGTTCTTC. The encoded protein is CASSETGGAHNEQFF.

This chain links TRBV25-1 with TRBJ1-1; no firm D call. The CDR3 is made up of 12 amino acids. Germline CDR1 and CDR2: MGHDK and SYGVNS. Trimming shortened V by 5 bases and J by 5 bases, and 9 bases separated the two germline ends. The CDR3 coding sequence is TGTGCCAGCAGTACTGGAGGGACTGAAGCTTTCTTT. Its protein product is CASSTGGTEAFF.

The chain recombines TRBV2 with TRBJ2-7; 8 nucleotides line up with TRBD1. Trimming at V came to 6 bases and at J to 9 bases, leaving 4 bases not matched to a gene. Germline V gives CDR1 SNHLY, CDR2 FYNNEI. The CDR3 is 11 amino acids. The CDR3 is CASSPGTGQYF. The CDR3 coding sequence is TGTGCCAGCAGCCCCGGGACAGGGCAGTACTTC.

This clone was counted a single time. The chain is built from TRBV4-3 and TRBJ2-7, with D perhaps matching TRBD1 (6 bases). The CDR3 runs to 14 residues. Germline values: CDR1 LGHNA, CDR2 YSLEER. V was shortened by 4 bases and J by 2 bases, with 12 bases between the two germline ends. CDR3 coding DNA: TGCGCCAGCAGCCCCAGCCAGGGGACCTACGAGCAGTACTTC. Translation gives CASSPSQGTYEQYF.